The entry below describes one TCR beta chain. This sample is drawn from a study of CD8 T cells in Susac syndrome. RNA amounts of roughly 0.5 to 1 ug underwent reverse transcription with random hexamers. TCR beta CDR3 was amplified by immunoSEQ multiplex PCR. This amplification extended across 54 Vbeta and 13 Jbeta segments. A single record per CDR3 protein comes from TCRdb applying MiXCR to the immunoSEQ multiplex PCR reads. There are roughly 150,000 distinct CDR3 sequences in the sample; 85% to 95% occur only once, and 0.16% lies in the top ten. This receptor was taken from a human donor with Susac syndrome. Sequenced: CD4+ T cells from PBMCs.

The CDR3 spells CASSTGTGGLDEQYF. Written as DNA, the CDR3 is TGTGCCAGCAGCACCGGGACAGGGGGCCTCGACGAGCAGTACTTC. This chain links TRBV6-6 with TRBJ2-7, with TRBD1 identical over 12 bases. This CDR3 contains 15 residues. The germline gives CDR1 MNHNY, CDR2 SVGAGI (reference sequence). V dropped 6 bases and J dropped 5; count of bases not matched to a gene: 8.